This T cell receptor beta chain appears in the sequencing data of a study of regulatory T cells in long-lasting Graves disease. Germline CDR1 reads ENHRY; CDR2 reads SYGVKD. Trimming pared 8 bases from V and 2 bases from J, leaving 10 bases between. The CDR3 loop spans 13 amino acids. As for time point: persistent/refractory GD, antithyroid drugs over 5 years with positive TRAb. Extracted PBMC RNA gave rise to the TCR library. Building the TCR beta libraries relied on iRepertoire HTBI primers, and CDR3 regions underwent Arm-PCR. MiXCR, run by TCRdb on the multiplex PCR reads, gives a single entry per CDR3 protein. The profile shows roughly 300,000 distinct CDR3 sequences, roughly 21% of them singletons.

The source of this sequence is a female donor with Graves disease. The sequences come from peripheral blood mononuclear cells (PBMCs), collected when the disease was refractory, from a patient treated with antithyroid drugs. V usage is TRBV10-3 and J usage is TRBJ1-3; D possibly corresponds to TRBD1 (5 bases). Here the CDR3 DNA reads TGTGCCATCGCCAGGGAGACTGGAAACACCATATATTTT. This gives the protein CAIARETGNTIYF.